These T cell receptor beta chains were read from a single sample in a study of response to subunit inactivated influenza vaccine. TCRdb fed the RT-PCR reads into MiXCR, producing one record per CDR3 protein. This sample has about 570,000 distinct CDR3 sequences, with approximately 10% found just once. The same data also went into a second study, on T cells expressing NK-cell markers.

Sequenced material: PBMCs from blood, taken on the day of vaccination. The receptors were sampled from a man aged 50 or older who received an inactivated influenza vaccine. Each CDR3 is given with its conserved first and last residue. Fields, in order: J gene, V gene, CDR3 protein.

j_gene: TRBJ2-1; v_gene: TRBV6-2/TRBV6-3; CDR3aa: CASRPGLSYNEQFF
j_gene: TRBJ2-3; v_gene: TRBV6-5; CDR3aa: CASSYNRGTDTQYF
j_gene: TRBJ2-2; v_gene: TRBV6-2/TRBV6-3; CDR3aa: CAILLNTGELFF
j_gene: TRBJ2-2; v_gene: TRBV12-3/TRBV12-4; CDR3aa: CASSSYSGGELFF
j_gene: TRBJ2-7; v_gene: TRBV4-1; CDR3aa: CASSAAPGQGSEQYF
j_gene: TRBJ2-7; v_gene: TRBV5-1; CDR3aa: CASSYVITSEAYEQYF
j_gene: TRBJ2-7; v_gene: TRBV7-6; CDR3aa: CASSSTGVYEQYF
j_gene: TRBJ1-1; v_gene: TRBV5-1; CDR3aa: CASEKDRGTEAFF
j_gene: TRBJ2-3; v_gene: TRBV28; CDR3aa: CASSPRGIATDTQYF
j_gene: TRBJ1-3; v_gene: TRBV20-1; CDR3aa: CSASVLGTSGNTIYF
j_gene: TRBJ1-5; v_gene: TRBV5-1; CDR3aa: CASSKSGGVGQPQHF
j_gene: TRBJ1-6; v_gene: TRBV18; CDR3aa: CASSPTGNDGSPLHF
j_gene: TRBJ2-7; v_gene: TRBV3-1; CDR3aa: CASSRTSSTEQYF
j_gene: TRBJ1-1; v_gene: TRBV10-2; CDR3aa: CASSMGHGNTEAFF
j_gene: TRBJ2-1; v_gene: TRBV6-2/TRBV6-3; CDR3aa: CASSYPGPLGSYNEQFF
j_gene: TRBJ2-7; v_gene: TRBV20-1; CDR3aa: CSAQGGTGRREQYF
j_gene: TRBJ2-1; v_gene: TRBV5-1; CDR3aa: CASSLSRLAYNNEQFF
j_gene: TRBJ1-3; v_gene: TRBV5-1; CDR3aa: CASSLQGSSGTTIYF
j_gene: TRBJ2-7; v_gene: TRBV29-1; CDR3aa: CSVAASYEQYF
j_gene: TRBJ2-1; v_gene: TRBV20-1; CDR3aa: CSASFAGGRNEQFF
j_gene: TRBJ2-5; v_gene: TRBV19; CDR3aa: CASSPIQGEASETQYF
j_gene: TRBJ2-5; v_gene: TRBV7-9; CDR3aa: CASTSRISQETQYF
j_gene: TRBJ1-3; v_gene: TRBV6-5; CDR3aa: CASSYSKRAGNTIYF
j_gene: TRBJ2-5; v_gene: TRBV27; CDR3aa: CATRLAGVSETQYF
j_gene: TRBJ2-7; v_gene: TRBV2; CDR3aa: CASSPYIDSYEQYF
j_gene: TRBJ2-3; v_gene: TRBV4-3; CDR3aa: CASSQDSGYTQYF
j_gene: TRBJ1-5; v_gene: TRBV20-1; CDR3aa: CSASRVVGANQPQHF
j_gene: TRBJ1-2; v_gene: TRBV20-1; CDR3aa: CSAREGGSYGYTF
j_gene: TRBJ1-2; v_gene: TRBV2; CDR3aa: CASSENWQGYDGYTF
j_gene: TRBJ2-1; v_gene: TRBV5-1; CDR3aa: CASSNDNEQFF
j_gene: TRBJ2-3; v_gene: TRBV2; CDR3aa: CASSDRGRGDTQYF